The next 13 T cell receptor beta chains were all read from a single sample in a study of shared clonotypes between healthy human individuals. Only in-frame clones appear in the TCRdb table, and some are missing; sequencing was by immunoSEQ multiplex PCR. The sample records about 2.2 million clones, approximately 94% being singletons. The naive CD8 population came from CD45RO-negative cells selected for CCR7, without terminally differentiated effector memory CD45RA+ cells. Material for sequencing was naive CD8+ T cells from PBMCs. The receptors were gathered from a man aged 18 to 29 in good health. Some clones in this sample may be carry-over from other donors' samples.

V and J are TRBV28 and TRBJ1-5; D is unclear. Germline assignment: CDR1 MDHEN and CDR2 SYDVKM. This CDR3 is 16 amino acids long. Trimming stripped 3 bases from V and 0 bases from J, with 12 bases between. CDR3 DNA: TGTGCCAGCAGTTTGAATTTAGGGTATAGCAATCAGCCCCAGCATTTT. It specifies CASSLNLGYSNQPQHF.

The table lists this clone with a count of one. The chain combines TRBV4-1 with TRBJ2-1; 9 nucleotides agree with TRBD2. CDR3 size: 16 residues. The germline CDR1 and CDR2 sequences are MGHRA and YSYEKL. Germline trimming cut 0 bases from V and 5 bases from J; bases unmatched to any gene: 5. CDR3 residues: CASSQDPPSGDNEQFF. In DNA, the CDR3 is TGCGCCAGCAGCCAAGATCCTCCTAGCGGGGACAATGAGCAGTTCTTC.

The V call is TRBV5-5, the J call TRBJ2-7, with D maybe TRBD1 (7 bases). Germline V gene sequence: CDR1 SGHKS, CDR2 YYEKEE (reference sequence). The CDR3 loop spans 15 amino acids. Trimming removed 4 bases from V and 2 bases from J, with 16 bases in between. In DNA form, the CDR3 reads TGTGCCAGCAGCGTGGAGGGGGCAACAACCTACGAGCAGTACTTC. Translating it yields CASSVEGATTYEQYF.

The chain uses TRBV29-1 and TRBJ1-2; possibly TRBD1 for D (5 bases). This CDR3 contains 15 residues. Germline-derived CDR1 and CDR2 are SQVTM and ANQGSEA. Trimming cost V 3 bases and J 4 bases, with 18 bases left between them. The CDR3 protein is CSVDGVRGRGYGYTF. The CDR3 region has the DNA TGCAGCGTTGATGGGGTTAGGGGACGGGGCTATGGCTACACCTTC.

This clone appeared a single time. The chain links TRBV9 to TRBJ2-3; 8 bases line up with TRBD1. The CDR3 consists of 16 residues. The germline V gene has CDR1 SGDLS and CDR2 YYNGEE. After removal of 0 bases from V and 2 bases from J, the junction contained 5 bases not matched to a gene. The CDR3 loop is CASSVGDRGLTDTQYF. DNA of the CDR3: TGTGCCAGCAGCGTAGGAGACAGGGGACTCACAGATACGCAGTATTTT. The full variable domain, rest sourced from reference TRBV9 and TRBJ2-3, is DSGVTQTPKHLITATGQRVTLRCSPRSGDLSVYWYQQSLDQGLQFLIQYYNGEERAKGNILERFSAQQFPDLHSELNLSSLELGDSALYFCASSVGDRGLTDTQYFGPGTRLTVL.

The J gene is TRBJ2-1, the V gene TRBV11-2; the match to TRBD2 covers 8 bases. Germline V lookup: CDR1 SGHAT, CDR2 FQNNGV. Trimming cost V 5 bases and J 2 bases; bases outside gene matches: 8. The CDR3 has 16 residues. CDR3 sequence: CASSGRTGGPYNEQFF. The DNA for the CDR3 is TGTGCCAGCAGCGGCAGGACGGGAGGGCCCTACAATGAGCAGTTCTTC.

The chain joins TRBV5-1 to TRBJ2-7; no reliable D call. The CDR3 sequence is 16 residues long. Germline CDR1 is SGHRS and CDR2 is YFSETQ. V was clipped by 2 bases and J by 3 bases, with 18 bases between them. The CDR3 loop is CASSFSTATPNYEQYF. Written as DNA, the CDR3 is TGCGCCAGCAGCTTTAGTACAGCTACCCCCAACTACGAGCAGTACTTC.

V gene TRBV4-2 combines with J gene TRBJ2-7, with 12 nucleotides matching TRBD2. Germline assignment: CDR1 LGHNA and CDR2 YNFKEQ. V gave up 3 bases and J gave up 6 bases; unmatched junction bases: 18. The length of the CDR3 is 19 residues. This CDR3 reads CASSHPTSGSLIGMSEQYF. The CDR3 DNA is TGTGCCAGCAGCCACCCGACTAGCGGGAGCCTAATAGGGATGAGCGAGCAGTACTTC.

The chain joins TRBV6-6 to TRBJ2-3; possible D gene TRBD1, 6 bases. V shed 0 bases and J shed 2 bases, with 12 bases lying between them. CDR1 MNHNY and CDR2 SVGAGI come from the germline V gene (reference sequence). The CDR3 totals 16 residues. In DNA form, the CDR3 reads TGTGCCAGCAGTTACTCGGTGAGACAGGTCACAGATACGCAGTATTTT. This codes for CASSYSVRQVTDTQYF.

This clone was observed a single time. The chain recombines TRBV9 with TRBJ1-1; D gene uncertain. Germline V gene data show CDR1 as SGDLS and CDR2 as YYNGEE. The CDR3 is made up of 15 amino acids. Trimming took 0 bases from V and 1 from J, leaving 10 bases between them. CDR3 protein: CASSVGGHTNTEAFF. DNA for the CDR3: TGTGCCAGCAGCGTAGGAGGGCATACGAACACTGAAGCTTTCTTT.

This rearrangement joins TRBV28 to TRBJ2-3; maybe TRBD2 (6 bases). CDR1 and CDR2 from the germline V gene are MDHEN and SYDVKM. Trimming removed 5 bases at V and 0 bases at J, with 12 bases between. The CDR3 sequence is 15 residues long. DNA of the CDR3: TGTGCCAGCAGTCTCGGGACTTCTAGCACAGATACGCAGTATTTT. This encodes CASSLGTSSTDTQYF.

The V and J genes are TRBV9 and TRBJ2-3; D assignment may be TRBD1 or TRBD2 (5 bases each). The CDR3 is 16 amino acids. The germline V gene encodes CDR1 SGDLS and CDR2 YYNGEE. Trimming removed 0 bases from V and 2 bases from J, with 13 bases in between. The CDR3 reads CASSVEGSLLTDTQYF. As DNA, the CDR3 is TGTGCCAGCAGCGTAGAGGGGAGCCTCCTCACAGATACGCAGTATTTT.

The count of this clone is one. CDR3 nucleotide sequence: TGTGCCAGCAGAACAGGCATTGGGGATACGCAGTATTTT. It yields the protein CASRTGIGDTQYF. The rearrangement joins TRBV6-1 to TRBJ2-3, with D possibly matching TRBD1 (5 bases). Between the trimmed V and J ends, which lost 6 bases and 6 bases, there was a span of 13 bases. Germline V lookup: CDR1 MNHNS, CDR2 SASEGT. This CDR3 comprises 13 residues.